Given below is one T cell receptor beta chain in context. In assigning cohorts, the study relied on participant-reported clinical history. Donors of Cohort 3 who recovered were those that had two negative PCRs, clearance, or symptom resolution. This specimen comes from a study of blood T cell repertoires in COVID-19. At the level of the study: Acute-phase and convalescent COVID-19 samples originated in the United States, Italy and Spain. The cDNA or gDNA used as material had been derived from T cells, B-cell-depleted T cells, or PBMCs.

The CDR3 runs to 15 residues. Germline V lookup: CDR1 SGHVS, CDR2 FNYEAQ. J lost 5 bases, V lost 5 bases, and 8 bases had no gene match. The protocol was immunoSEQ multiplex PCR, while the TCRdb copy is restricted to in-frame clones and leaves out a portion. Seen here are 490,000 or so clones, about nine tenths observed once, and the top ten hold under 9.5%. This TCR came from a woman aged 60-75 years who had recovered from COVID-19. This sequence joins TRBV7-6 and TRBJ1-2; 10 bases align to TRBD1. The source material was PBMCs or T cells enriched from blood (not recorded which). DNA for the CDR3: TGTGCCAGCAGCCCCGAGGCGGGACAGGGGTATGGCTACACCTTC. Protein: CASSPEAGQGYGYTF.